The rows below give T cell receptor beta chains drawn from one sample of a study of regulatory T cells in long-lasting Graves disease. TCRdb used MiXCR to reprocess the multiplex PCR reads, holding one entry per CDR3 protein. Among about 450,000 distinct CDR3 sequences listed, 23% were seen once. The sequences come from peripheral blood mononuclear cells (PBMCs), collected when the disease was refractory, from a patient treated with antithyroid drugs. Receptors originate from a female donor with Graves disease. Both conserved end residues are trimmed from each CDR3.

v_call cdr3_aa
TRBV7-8 ASSLEPTTNCGYT
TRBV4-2 ASSPDGLANTGELF
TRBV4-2 ASSQDLFEQEKS
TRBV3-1 ASSQDWQQGSYEQY
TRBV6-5 ASSYPSPDQH
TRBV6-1 ATRIDRVNTEAF
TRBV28 ASRRSTGELF
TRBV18 ASSPETGYGYT
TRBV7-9 ASSPGTSVWTYEQY
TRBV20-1 SAREWGTQETQY
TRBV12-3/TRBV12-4 ASTLGGRETQY
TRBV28 ASSLGGFPGPTYEQY
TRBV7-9 ASSFRQGAKTQY
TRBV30 AWSVSGGETQY
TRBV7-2 ASSRTGGLNEKLF
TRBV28 ASRALGAGANVLT
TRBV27 ASSKRTGRYANNSPLH
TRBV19 ASSINGGGTQPQH
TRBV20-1 RAPGGTGVDEQY
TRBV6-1 ASSQRQGGTGELF
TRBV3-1 ASSPRDGVIEAF
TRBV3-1 ASSPWTGYEQY
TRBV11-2 ASSFIQGSGTQY
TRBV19 ASRFGGRNTEAF
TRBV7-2 ASSSYRGKLSPLH
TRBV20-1 SAAGQVYGYT
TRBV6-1 ASNAAAGGYEQY
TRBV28 ASSTLFYEQY
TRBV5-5 ASSLTGAQGYT
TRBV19 ASQTRTGVNQPQH
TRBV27 ASSPRTTQNSPLH
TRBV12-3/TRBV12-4 ASSSSDRAHEQY
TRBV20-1 SAREGSGEQF
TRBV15 ATSRIESSYNSPLH
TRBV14 ASSQLRGLEQY
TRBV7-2 ASSWDGHSGNTIY
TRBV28 ASSFRGDNTGELF
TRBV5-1 ASSLVPQGATYEQY
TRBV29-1 SAEGTSGSPNTGELF
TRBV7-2 ASAPYGQRFYEQY
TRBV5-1 ASSETGTSGIANTGELF
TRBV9 ASSPRQGMTNTEAF
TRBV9 ASSVGGQTEKLF
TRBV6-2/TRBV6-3 ASSYGQGSGLWYTEAF
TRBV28 ASSFQRGTGELF
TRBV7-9 ASQSGRTYEQY
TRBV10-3 AISGDRGGFGYT
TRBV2 ASSLQGVNYGYT
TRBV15 ATSRDTAGGEQPQH
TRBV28 ASSYGSYEQY
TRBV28 ASSFGQEQY
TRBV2 ASSPGAGGELF
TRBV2 ASSGVAGTHEQY
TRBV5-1 ASSPNAANTEAF
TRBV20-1 SAKLPGPYEQY